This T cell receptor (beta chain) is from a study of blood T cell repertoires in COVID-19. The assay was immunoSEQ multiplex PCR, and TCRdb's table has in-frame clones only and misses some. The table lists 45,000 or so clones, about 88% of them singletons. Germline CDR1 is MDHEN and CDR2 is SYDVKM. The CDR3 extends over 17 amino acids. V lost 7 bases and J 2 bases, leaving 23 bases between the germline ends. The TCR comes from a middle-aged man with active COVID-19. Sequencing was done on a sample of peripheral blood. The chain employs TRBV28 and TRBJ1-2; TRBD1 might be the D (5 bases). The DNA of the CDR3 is TGTGCCAGCACCAGGGAAGCTGACCTCCTTGGGAACTATGGCTACACCTTC. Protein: CASTREADLLGNYGYTF.